This T cell receptor (beta chain) comes out of a study of blood T cell repertoires in COVID-19. This CDR3 is 12 amino acids long. Germline V gene lookup returns CDR1 SGHAT and CDR2 FQNNGV. V dropped 3 bases and J dropped 9 bases, with 8 bases sitting between them. Repertoires were generated with immunoSEQ multiplex PCR, while TCRdb's copy carries only in-frame clones and drops some. The sample has approximately 200,000 clones, around 88% seen once. The sample was peripheral blood. The TCR sequence derives from a man younger than 35 with active or convalescent COVID-19. The chain uses TRBV11-2 and TRBJ2-2; D not certain. CDR3 in amino acids: CASSFNSRELFF. CDR3 DNA: TGTGCCAGCAGCTTTAACTCCAGGGAGCTGTTTTTT.